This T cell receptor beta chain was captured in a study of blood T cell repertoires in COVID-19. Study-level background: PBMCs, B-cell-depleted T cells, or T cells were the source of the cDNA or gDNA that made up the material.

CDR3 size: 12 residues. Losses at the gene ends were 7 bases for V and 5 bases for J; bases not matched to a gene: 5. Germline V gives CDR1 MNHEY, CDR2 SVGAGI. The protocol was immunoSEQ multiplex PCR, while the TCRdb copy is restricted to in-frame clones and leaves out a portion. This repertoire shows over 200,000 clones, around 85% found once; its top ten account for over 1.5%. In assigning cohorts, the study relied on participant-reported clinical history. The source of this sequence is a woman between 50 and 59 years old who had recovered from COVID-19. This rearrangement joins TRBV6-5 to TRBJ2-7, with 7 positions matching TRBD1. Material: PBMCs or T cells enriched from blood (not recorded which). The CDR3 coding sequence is TGTGCCAGCAATCACAGGGGCAACGAGCAGTACTTC. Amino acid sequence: CASNHRGNEQYF.